This is a list of T cell receptor beta chains from one sample in a study of blood T cells in healthy people across ages. TCRdb independently ran MiXCR on the 5' RACE reads; one entry per CDR3 protein. This table has roughly 700,000 distinct CDR3 sequences, approximately 30% appearing once. Sequencing used blood. These receptors were taken from a woman of 80 years or more in good health. The CDR3 runs from the conserved cysteine through the conserved F or W. The order of the fields is D gene, J gene, V gene, CDR3 protein. The D gene is left open where the match is weak.

d_call: NA
j_call: TRBJ1-2
v_call: TRBV7-2
cdr3_aa: CASSSLDYGYTF

d_call: NA
j_call: TRBJ1-4
v_call: TRBV7-9
cdr3_aa: CASSSHRTYKLFF

d_call: NA
j_call: TRBJ2-1
v_call: TRBV20-1
cdr3_aa: CRARGTINEQFF

d_call: NA
j_call: TRBJ2-2
v_call: TRBV20-1
cdr3_aa: CSARDGVRGTGELFF

d_call: NA
j_call: TRBJ2-3
v_call: TRBV3-1
cdr3_aa: CASSTADTQYF

d_call: NA
j_call: TRBJ2-1
v_call: TRBV6-1
cdr3_aa: CASSEESGVGNEQFF

d_call: NA
j_call: TRBJ1-2
v_call: TRBV20-1
cdr3_aa: CSAYGTDYPITGYTF

d_call: NA
j_call: TRBJ2-5
v_call: TRBV30
cdr3_aa: CAWFTTGHPAGETQYF

d_call: NA
j_call: TRBJ2-4
v_call: TRBV12-3/TRBV12-4
cdr3_aa: CASSSDKNIQYF

d_call: NA
j_call: TRBJ2-7
v_call: TRBV20-1
cdr3_aa: CSAIKRTNVYEQYF

d_call: TRBD1
j_call: TRBJ1-2
v_call: TRBV28
cdr3_aa: CASSETGTVSSYTF

d_call: NA
j_call: TRBJ1-2
v_call: TRBV6-5
cdr3_aa: CASSYQAGGEGYTF

d_call: NA
j_call: TRBJ1-5
v_call: TRBV20-1
cdr3_aa: CSARVSGSGNQPQHF

d_call: TRBD1
j_call: TRBJ2-7
v_call: TRBV6-1
cdr3_aa: CASSEGGQTAYEQYF

d_call: TRBD2
j_call: NA
v_call: TRBV12-3/TRBV12-4
cdr3_aa: CASSLTSGSGEQYF

d_call: TRBD1
j_call: TRBJ2-5
v_call: TRBV20-1
cdr3_aa: CSASAGGRGQFGETQYF

d_call: NA
j_call: TRBJ1-1
v_call: TRBV7-3
cdr3_aa: CASSYFVLANTEAFF

d_call: TRBD1
j_call: TRBJ1-2
v_call: TRBV4-1
cdr3_aa: CASSQEDREYYGYTF

d_call: NA
j_call: TRBJ2-5
v_call: TRBV5-1
cdr3_aa: CASSGLRKQETQYF

d_call: NA
j_call: TRBJ2-1
v_call: TRBV11-1
cdr3_aa: CASSLRREPYNEQFF

d_call: TRBD1
j_call: TRBJ1-2
v_call: TRBV20-1
cdr3_aa: CSASSPTGYTYGYTF

d_call: NA
j_call: TRBJ2-1
v_call: TRBV6-2/TRBV6-3
cdr3_aa: CASSYRSGEYSYNEQFF

d_call: NA
j_call: TRBJ2-5
v_call: TRBV7-2
cdr3_aa: CASSLVPFGSGAEETQYF

d_call: TRBD2
j_call: NA
v_call: TRBV7-6
cdr3_aa: CASSLTSRNYEQYF

d_call: NA
j_call: TRBJ1-5
v_call: TRBV18
cdr3_aa: CASSPNQLSEPQHF

d_call: TRBD1
j_call: TRBJ2-2
v_call: TRBV7-3
cdr3_aa: CASSSNTGAGELFF

d_call: TRBD1
j_call: TRBJ1-2
v_call: TRBV5-1
cdr3_aa: CASSTGQGDGYTF

d_call: TRBD1
j_call: TRBJ2-2
v_call: TRBV18
cdr3_aa: CASSPGQTNTGELFF

d_call: NA
j_call: TRBJ1-1
v_call: TRBV27
cdr3_aa: CASSYPGMAEAFF

d_call: NA
j_call: TRBJ2-7
v_call: TRBV9
cdr3_aa: CASSVGAGMAYEQYF

d_call: NA
j_call: TRBJ2-5
v_call: TRBV7-2
cdr3_aa: CASSLDVGSGTQYF

d_call: NA
j_call: TRBJ2-4
v_call: TRBV20-1
cdr3_aa: CSAKHGSGLNIQYF

d_call: NA
j_call: TRBJ1-1
v_call: TRBV7-2
cdr3_aa: CASTLGGNTEAFF

d_call: NA
j_call: TRBJ1-2
v_call: TRBV30
cdr3_aa: CAWSEDQGYGYTF

d_call: TRBD2
j_call: TRBJ2-1
v_call: TRBV12-3/TRBV12-4
cdr3_aa: CASSYLSGGAGNEQFF

d_call: TRBD1
j_call: TRBJ2-7
v_call: TRBV7-2
cdr3_aa: CASSRRTGSSYEQYF

d_call: NA
j_call: TRBJ2-1
v_call: TRBV6-5
cdr3_aa: CASQTGGYNEQFF

d_call: NA
j_call: TRBJ1-6
v_call: TRBV9
cdr3_aa: CASSVPRASGGDSPLHF

d_call: TRBD1
j_call: TRBJ2-4
v_call: TRBV2
cdr3_aa: CASRGDRGNIQYF

d_call: NA
j_call: TRBJ1-4
v_call: TRBV7-9
cdr3_aa: CASSPQTKANEKLFF

d_call: NA
j_call: TRBJ2-7
v_call: TRBV5-1
cdr3_aa: CASSFGRARSF

d_call: NA
j_call: TRBJ2-1
v_call: TRBV5-1
cdr3_aa: CASSLLQGDNEQFF

d_call: TRBD2
j_call: TRBJ2-7
v_call: TRBV5-1
cdr3_aa: CASSGTSGGYEQYF

d_call: TRBD2
j_call: TRBJ2-1
v_call: TRBV5-6
cdr3_aa: CASSLMGGCYNEQFF

d_call: TRBD1
j_call: TRBJ1-1
v_call: TRBV4-2
cdr3_aa: CASSQAGTGGDTEAFF

d_call: NA
j_call: TRBJ2-7
v_call: TRBV30
cdr3_aa: CAWSAGEIYEQYF

d_call: NA
j_call: TRBJ1-5
v_call: TRBV30
cdr3_aa: CAWSLTDGADQPQHF

d_call: NA
j_call: TRBJ1-5
v_call: TRBV20-1
cdr3_aa: CSVGGNQPQHF

d_call: NA
j_call: TRBJ2-7
v_call: TRBV5-1
cdr3_aa: CASSNGQTFYEQYF

d_call: NA
j_call: TRBJ2-5
v_call: TRBV7-9
cdr3_aa: CASSEDGRQETQYF

d_call: NA
j_call: TRBJ2-1
v_call: TRBV15
cdr3_aa: CATSRVGSHNEQFF

d_call: NA
j_call: NA
v_call: TRBV12-3/TRBV12-4
cdr3_aa: CASRSGRPPYEQYF

d_call: NA
j_call: TRBJ1-4
v_call: TRBV9
cdr3_aa: CASSPRQGGNEKLFF

d_call: NA
j_call: TRBJ1-2
v_call: TRBV5-6
cdr3_aa: CASSGVRESVHRSGYTF

d_call: NA
j_call: TRBJ2-1
v_call: TRBV6-2/TRBV6-3
cdr3_aa: CASSFSAGNEQFF

d_call: NA
j_call: TRBJ1-2
v_call: TRBV7-2
cdr3_aa: CASSLASARFGGPYGYTF

d_call: NA
j_call: TRBJ2-3
v_call: TRBV11-2
cdr3_aa: CASSLVVGGLGNTQYF